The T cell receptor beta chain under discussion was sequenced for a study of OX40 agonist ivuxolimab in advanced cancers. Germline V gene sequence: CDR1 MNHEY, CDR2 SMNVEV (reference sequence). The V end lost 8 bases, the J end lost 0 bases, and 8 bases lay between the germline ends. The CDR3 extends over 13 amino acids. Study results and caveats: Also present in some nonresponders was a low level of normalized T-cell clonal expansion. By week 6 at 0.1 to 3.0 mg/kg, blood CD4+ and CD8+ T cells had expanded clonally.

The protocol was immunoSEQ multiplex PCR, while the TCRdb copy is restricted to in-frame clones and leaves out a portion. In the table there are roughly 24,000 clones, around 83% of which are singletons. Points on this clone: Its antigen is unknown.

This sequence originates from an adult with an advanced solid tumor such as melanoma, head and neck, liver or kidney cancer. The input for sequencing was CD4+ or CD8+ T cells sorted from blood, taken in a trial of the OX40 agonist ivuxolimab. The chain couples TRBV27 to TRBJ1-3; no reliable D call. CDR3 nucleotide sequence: TGTGCCAGCCCCGCCGGCTCTGGAAACACCATATATTTT. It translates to CASPAGSGNTIYF.